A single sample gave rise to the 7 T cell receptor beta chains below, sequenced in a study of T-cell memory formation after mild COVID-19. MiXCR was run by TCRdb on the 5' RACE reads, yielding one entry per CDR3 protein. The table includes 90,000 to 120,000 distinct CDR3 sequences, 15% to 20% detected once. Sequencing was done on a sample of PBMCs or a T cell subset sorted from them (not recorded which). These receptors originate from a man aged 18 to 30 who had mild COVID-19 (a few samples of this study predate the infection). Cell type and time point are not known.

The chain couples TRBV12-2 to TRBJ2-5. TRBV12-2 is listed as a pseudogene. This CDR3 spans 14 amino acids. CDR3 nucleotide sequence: TGTGCAAGTCGCTTAGGGTCCTCCCAAGAGACCCAGTACTTC. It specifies CASRLGSSQETQYF.

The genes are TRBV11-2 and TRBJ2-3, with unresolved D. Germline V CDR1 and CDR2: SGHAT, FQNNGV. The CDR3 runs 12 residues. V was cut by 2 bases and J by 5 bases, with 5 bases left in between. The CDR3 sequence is CASSLWVDTQYF. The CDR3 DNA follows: TGTGCCAGCAGCTTATGGGTAGATACGCAGTATTTT.

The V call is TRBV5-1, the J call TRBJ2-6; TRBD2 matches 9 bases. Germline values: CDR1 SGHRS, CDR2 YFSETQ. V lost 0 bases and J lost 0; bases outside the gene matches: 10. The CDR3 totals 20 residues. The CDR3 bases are TGCGCCAGCAGCTTGGTAACAGGACTAGCGCGTTCCTCTGGGGCCAACGTCCTGACTTTC. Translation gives CASSLVTGLARSSGANVLTF.

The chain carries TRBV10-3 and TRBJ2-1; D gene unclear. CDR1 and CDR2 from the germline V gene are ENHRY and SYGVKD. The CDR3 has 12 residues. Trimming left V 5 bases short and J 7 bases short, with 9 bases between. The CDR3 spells CAISYNGNEQFF. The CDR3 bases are TGTGCCATCAGTTATAATGGAAATGAGCAGTTCTTC.

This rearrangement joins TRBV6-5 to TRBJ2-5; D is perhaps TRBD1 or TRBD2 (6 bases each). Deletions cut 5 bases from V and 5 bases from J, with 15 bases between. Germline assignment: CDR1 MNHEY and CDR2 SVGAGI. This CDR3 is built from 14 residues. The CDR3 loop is CASSRQEGWETQYF. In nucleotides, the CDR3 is TGTGCCAGCAGTCGACAGGAGGGATGGGAGACCCAGTACTTC.

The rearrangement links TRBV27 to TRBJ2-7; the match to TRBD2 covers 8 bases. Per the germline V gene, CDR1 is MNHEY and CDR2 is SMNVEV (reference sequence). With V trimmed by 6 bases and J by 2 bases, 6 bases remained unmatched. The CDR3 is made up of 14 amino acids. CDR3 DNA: TGTGCCAGCAGCGGGAGGGGGACCGCCTACGAGCAGTACTTC. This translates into CASSGRGTAYEQYF.

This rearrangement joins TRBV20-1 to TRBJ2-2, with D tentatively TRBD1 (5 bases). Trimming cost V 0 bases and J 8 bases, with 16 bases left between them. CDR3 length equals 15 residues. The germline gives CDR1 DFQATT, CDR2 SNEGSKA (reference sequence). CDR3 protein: CSARDSRQGWGELFF. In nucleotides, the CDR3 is TGCAGTGCTAGAGATTCCCGGCAGGGTTGGGGGGAGCTGTTTTTT.